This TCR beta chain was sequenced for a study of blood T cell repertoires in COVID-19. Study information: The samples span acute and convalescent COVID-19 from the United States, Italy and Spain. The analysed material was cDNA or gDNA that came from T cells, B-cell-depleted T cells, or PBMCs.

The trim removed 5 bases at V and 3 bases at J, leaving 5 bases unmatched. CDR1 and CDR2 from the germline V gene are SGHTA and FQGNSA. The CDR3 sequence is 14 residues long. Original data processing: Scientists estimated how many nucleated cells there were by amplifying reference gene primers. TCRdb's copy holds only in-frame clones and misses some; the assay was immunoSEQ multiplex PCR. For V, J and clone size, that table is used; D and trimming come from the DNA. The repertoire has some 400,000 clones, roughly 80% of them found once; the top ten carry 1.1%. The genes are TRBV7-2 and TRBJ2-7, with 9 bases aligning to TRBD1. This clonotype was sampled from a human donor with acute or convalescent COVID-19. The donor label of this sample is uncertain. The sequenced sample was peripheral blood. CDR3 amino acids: CASSPATGGYEQYF. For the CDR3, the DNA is TGTGCCAGCAGCCCGGCGACAGGGGGCTACGAGCAGTACTTC.